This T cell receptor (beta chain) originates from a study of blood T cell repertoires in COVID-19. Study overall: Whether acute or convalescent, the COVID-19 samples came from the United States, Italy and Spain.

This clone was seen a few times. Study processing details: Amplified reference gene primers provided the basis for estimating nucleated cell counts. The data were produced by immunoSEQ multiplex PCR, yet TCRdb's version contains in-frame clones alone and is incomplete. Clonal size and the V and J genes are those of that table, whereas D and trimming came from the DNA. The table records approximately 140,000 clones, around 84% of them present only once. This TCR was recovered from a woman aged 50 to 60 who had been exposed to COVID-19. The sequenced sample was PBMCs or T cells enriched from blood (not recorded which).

CDR3 sequence (DNA): TGTGCCAGTAGTGGGGGACAGGGGGTACCCCCGTACACCTTC. Its translation: CASSGGQGVPPYTF. V is TRBV19 and J is TRBJ1-2; 11 bases are a match to TRBD1. The CDR3 has 14 amino acids. The germline gives CDR1 LNHDA, CDR2 SQIVND (reference sequence). V shed 5 bases and J 11 bases; nucleotides not matched to a gene: 10.